The rows below give T cell receptor beta chains drawn from one sample of a study of radiotherapy plus CTLA-4 blockade in lung cancer. Here immunoSEQ multiplex PCR was the method, and the copy in TCRdb shows in-frame clones only, minus some. The sample carries about 45,000 clones, more than 70% recorded once. Sequencing was performed on peripheral blood, taken from a patient treated with radiotherapy plus ipilimumab. The receptors stem from a human donor with non-small cell lung cancer who had stable disease on radiotherapy plus ipilimumab. CDR3s include the opening cysteine and the closing phenylalanine or tryptophan. The D gene is left open where the match is weak. Clone size appears in some rows only: once, few, many, or a class for an expanded clone.

TRBD1,.,TRBV6-5,TRBJ2-7,CASSLTGVSEQYF,TGTGCCAGCAGCCTGACAGGGGTATCCGAGCAGTACTTC
.,few,TRBV9,TRBJ1-4,CASSEGKVEEKLFF,TGTGCCAGCAGCGAGGGGAAAGTCGAAGAAAAACTGTTTTTT
TRBD1,.,TRBV13,TRBJ2-7,CASSPSQGQRYEQYF,TGTGCCAGCAGCCCCTCACAGGGGCAGAGGTACGAGCAGTACTTC
.,few,TRBV13,TRBJ2-5,CASRSRGWETQYF,TGTGCCAGCAGGAGCCGGGGTTGGGAGACCCAGTACTTC
.,.,TRBV9,TRBJ2-1,CASSEQLDRSEQFF,TGTGCCAGCAGCGAGCAACTAGATCGGAGTGAGCAGTTCTTC
.,.,TRBV5-1,TRBJ1-1,CASSFPGGIGTEAFF,TGCGCCAGCAGCTTTCCTGGGGGTATTGGCACTGAAGCTTTCTTT
.,.,TRBV10-2,TRBJ1-1,CASNEGGSTEAFF,TGCGCCAGCAATGAGGGGGGAAGCACTGAAGCTTTCTTT
TRBD1,.,TRBV29-1,TRBJ1-2,CSVEGDSSNYGYTF,TGCAGCGTTGAGGGGGACAGCAGTAACTATGGCTACACCTTC
.,.,TRBV25-1,TRBJ1-5,CASSGVGSGNQPQHF,TGTGCCAGCAGCGGGGTGGGGAGCGGCAATCAGCCCCAGCATTTT
.,.,TRBV6-6,TRBJ1-5,CASSYSQPQHF,TGTGCCAGCAGTTACTCGCAGCCCCAGCATTTT
.,.,TRBV19,TRBJ2-1,CASSTQGYNEQFF,TGTGCCAGTAGTACACAGGGATACAATGAGCAGTTCTTC
TRBD1,.,TRBV7-9,TRBJ1-2,CASSQDRVGGYTF,TGTGCCAGCAGCCAGGACAGGGTGGGGGGCTACACCTTC
.,.,TRBV14,TRBJ2-5,CASSQVQGLGETQYF,TGTGCCAGCAGCCAAGTCCAGGGATTGGGGGAGACCCAGTACTTC
TRBD2,.,TRBV7-6,TRBJ2-7,CASSLVGTSGEQYF,TGTGCCAGCAGCTTAGTTGGGACTAGCGGCGAGCAGTACTTC
TRBD1,.,TRBV4-1,TRBJ2-5,CASSQTGVGETQYF,TGCGCCAGCAGCCAGACAGGGGTAGGAGAGACCCAGTACTTC
.,.,TRBV4-1,TRBJ1-4,CASSQAGNEKLFF,TGCGCCAGCAGCCAAGCAGGTAATGAAAAACTGTTTTTT
.,once,TRBV5-4,TRBJ2-1,CASSLDSTTFNEQFF,TGTGCCAGCAGCTTGGACAGTACAACATTCAATGAGCAGTTCTTC
.,.,TRBV14,TRBJ1-1,CASSMSTEAFF,TGTGCCAGCAGCATGAGCACTGAAGCTTTCTTT
.,few,TRBV6-5,TRBJ2-3,CASSYSGTSGDTQYF,TGTGCCAGCAGTTACTCCGGGACCTCCGGAGATACGCAGTATTTT
.,.,TRBV19,TRBJ2-2,CASRTDANTGELFF,TGTGCCAGCAGGACGGACGCGAACACCGGGGAGCTGTTTTTT
.,.,TRBV5-4,TRBJ1-2,CASSQVGASGYTF,TGTGCCAGCAGCCAGGTGGGGGCGAGCGGCTACACCTTC
.,.,TRBV29-1,TRBJ2-1,CSVGRQGGDEQFF,TGCAGCGTTGGGCGGCAGGGTGGGGATGAGCAGTTCTTC
TRBD1,.,TRBV19,TRBJ2-3,CASSAPGTGGAGTDTQYF,TGTGCCAGTAGTGCCCCCGGGACAGGGGGCGCCGGCACAGATACGCAGTATTTT
.,.,TRBV27,TRBJ1-5,CASSLELNQPQHF,TGTGCCAGCAGTTTAGAACTTAATCAGCCCCAGCATTTT
.,.,TRBV5-1,TRBJ1-1,CASTPQGNTEAFF,TGCGCCAGCACCCCCCAGGGGAACACTGAAGCTTTCTTT
.,few,TRBV6-5,TRBJ1-3,CASSSPGWERNTIYF,TGTGCCAGCAGTTCCCCAGGATGGGAGAGAAACACCATATATTTT
.,.,TRBV5-4,TRBJ2-2,CASRRNGLNTGELFF,TGTGCCAGCAGGCGGAACGGCCTGAACACCGGGGAGCTGTTTTTT
.,few,TRBV5-6,TRBJ2-2,CASSLAWAGSTGELFF,TGTGCCAGCAGCTTGGCCTGGGCAGGGAGCACCGGGGAGCTGTTTTTT
.,.,TRBV14,TRBJ1-1,CASSRTNTEAFF,TGTGCCAGCAGCCGTACGAACACTGAAGCTTTCTTT
.,.,TRBV18,TRBJ1-5,CASSPDRPISGNQPQHF,TGTGCCAGCTCACCCGACAGGCCTATAAGTGGAAATCAGCCCCAGCATTTT
.,.,TRBV6-5,TRBJ1-5,CASKPRSLVNQPQHF,TGTGCCAGCAAGCCAAGGAGCTTGGTTAATCAGCCCCAGCATTTT
.,once,TRBV7-9,TRBJ1-2,CASSPGRGEVGYGYTF,TGTGCCAGCAGCCCCGGTCGGGGGGAGGTTGGCTATGGCTACACCTTC
TRBD1,.,TRBV28,TRBJ1-2,CASRSSTGRYYGYTF,TGTGCCAGCAGATCCTCGACAGGGCGATACTATGGCTACACCTTC
TRBD2,.,TRBV6-1,TRBJ2-3,CASSEEVWLAGGWDSTDTQYF,TGTGCCAGCAGTGAAGAAGTTTGGCTAGCGGGGGGATGGGATAGCACAGATACGCAGTATTTT
.,.,TRBV7-2,TRBJ1-3,CASTGVNSGNTIYF,TGTGCCAGCACAGGGGTTAACTCTGGAAACACCATATATTTT
.,.,TRBV2,TRBJ1-1,CASKRDWNTEAFF,TGTGCCAGCAAGCGGGATTGGAACACTGAAGCTTTCTTT
.,.,TRBV9,TRBJ1-6,CASSVSGYNSPLHF,TGTGCCAGCAGCGTATCCGGTTATAATTCACCCCTCCACTTT
TRBD1,.,TRBV6-5,TRBJ1-6,CASSSLTGLDSPLHF,TGTGCCAGCAGTTCGTTGACAGGGCTAGATTCACCCCTCCACTTT
.,.,TRBV30,TRBJ2-4,CAWSGGFAKNIQYF,TGTGCCTGGAGCGGAGGGTTTGCCAAAAACATTCAGTACTTC
.,.,TRBV30,TRBJ1-6,CAWKLGTSSYNSPLHF,TGTGCCTGGAAGCTGGGTACAAGCTCCTATAATTCACCCCTCCACTTT
.,.,TRBV6-5,TRBJ1-1,CASSYQPETGAFF,TGTGCCAGCAGTTACCAACCTGAAACGGGGGCTTTCTTT
TRBD1,.,TRBV27,TRBJ1-6,CASRDRATNSPLHF,TGTGCCAGCAGAGACAGGGCAACCAATTCACCCCTCCACTTT
.,few,TRBV27,TRBJ1-5,CASSSLGQTEHF,TGTGCCAGCAGTTCCCTCGGACAGACCGAGCATTTT
.,.,TRBV28,TRBJ1-1,CASSRVGEAFF,TGTGCCAGCAGCCGGGTAGGGGAAGCTTTCTTT
TRBD1,.,TRBV6-1,TRBJ2-5,CASSPRQGTGETQYF,TGTGCCAGCAGCCCCAGACAGGGGACCGGGGAGACCCAGTACTTC
.,.,TRBV5-1,TRBJ1-4,CASSSDIPPNEKLFF,TGCGCCAGCAGCTCGGACATCCCCCCTAATGAAAAACTGTTTTTT
TRBD1,.,TRBV19,TRBJ1-2,CASSIGGQGRDGYTF,TGTGCCAGTAGTATAGGCGGACAGGGAAGAGATGGCTACACCTTC
TRBD1,.,TRBV6-5,TRBJ2-5,CASSPTTGRETQYF,TGTGCCAGCAGTCCTACGACAGGGCGGGAGACCCAGTACTTC
.,.,TRBV6-1,TRBJ1-2,CASSPYPNYGYTF,TGTGCCAGCAGTCCGTATCCTAACTATGGCTACACCTTC
TRBD2,.,TRBV10-1,TRBJ2-1,CASVSPSGGEPNEQFF,TGCGCCAGCGTTTCTCCTAGCGGGGGGGAGCCCAATGAGCAGTTCTTC
TRBD1,few,TRBV2,TRBJ1-1,CASIRGGQGAFF,TGTGCCAGCATCCGAGGGGGACAGGGAGCTTTCTTT
TRBD2,.,TRBV19,TRBJ2-2,CASSRGLAGATGELFF,TGTGCCAGTAGTAGAGGACTAGCGGGGGCCACCGGGGAGCTGTTTTTT
.,few,TRBV19,TRBJ1-1,CASKGLVPEAFF,TGTGCCAGTAAGGGGCTCGTCCCTGAAGCTTTCTTT
TRBD1,.,TRBV30,TRBJ1-1,CAWNPGQGYTEAFF,TGTGCCTGGAACCCGGGACAGGGGTACACTGAAGCTTTCTTT
TRBD2,few,TRBV5-1,TRBJ2-3,CASSLGAGGPQDTQYF,TGCGCCAGCAGCTTGGGGGCGGGGGGGCCCCAAGATACGCAGTATTTT
.,.,TRBV5-4,TRBJ2-7,CASSLRDGYEQYF,TGTGCCAGCAGCTTGCGGGACGGCTACGAGCAGTACTTC
TRBD2,.,TRBV7-9,TRBJ2-3,CASIPLSGGDTDTQYF,TGTGCCAGCATTCCCCTCAGCGGGGGCGACACAGATACGCAGTATTTT